This passage covers 20 T cell receptor beta chains from one sample sequenced in a study of T cells in women clearing cervical HPV infection. Profiled with immunoSEQ multiplex PCR; TCRdb holds only in-frame clones, not every one. This sample contains more than 30,000 clones. Sample: blood buffy coat. Source of these receptors: a woman between 18 and 75 years old with a cervical HPV16 infection that either progressed to CIN3+ or cleared (not recorded which).

About this clone itself: With the read ending 3 residues before the CDR3 end, the germline J gene is used to fill in that end. The chain recombines TRBV11-2 with TRBJ2-5; TRBD2 agrees at 11 bases. The trim removed 4 bases at V and 5 bases at J, leaving 6 bases unmatched. Per germline, CDR1 SGHAT and CDR2 FQNNGV. The CDR3 runs to 15 residues. The CDR3 DNA, read in part, is TGTGCCAGCAGCTGGGGGTCTAGCGGGGGGGAGACC. Protein product: CASSWGSSGGET. The full CDR3 sequence reads CASSWGSSGGETQYF.

Details on this clone: The sequence runs out 3 residues before the end of the CDR3; the remainder is reconstructed from the germline J gene. The chain couples TRBV5-4 to TRBJ1-3, with TRBD1 identical over 9 bases. Per germline, CDR1 SGHNT and CDR2 YYREEE (reference sequence). This CDR3 has 15 residues. Unmatched junction bases numbered 2, after V lost 2 bases and J lost 2 bases. CDR3 bases read: TGTGCCAGCAGCTTCACAGGGGGCACTGGAAACACC. This gives the protein CASSFTGGTGNT. The whole CDR3 sequence is CASSFTGGTGNTIYF.

Note on this clone: The read halts 3 residues ahead of the CDR3 end, with the missing end drawn from the germline J gene. The chain couples TRBV13 to TRBJ2-3, with 7 bases matching TRBD2. The germline V gene encodes CDR1 PRHDT and CDR2 FYEKMQ (reference sequence). This CDR3 is 14 amino acids long. Trimming at V came to 3 bases and at J to 5 bases, leaving 5 bases not matched to a gene. The DNA read from the CDR3 is TGTGCCAGCAGCTTGGGCGGGGGTGAAGATACG. Its translation is CASSLGGGEDT. The CDR3 in full is CASSLGGGEDTQYF.

Comments on this clone: The missing CDR3 end, 3 residues past where the read stops, is filled in from the germline J gene. This sequence joins TRBV30 and TRBJ1-2; D not certain. CDR1 is GTSNPN, CDR2 SVGIG, per germline (reference sequence). The ends were cut back, 8 bases at V and 6 bases at J, with 19 bases in the middle. The CDR3 has 13 residues. Incomplete CDR3 DNA: TGTGCCAGCAAAACCGGGTTTACGGATGGC. Protein sequence: CASKTGFTDG. The full CDR3 protein reads CASKTGFTDGYTF. The full variable domain, rest sourced from reference TRBV30 and TRBJ1-2, is SQTIHQWPATLVQPVGSPLSLECTVEGTSNPNLYWYRQAAGRGLQLLFYSVGIGQISSEVPQNLSASRPQDRQFILSSKKLLLSDSGFYLCASKTGFTDGYTFGSGTRLTVV.

Note on this clone: The observed sequence ends 3 residues before the CDR3 terminus, with the missing tail filled in from the germline J gene. This chain uses TRBV7-9 with TRBJ1-1, with D perhaps matching TRBD1 (5 bases). Per germline, CDR1 SEHNR and CDR2 FQNEAQ (reference sequence). This CDR3 contains 13 residues. Trimming stripped 5 bases from V and 0 bases from J, with 7 bases between. The CDR3 DNA, read in part, is TGTGCCAGCAGCCCGACAGTGAACACTGAA. It specifies CASSPTVNTE. The entire CDR3 reads CASSPTVNTEAFF.

As to this clone: The observed sequence ends 3 residues before the CDR3 terminus, with the missing tail filled in from the germline J gene. The gene calls are TRBV2 and TRBJ1-6; the D is unclear. The germline V gene encodes CDR1 SNHLY and CDR2 FYNNEI. V was clipped by 7 bases and J by 7 bases, with 14 bases between them. This CDR3 is built from 14 residues. The sequenced CDR3 bases are TGTGCCAGCAATTTTTTAAGCGCGAATTCACCC. This sequence encodes CASNFLSANSP. The whole CDR3 sequence reads CASNFLSANSPLHF.

With regard to this clone: The CDR3 end is not reached by the read, which stops 3 residues before it; the germline J gene fills it in. The rearrangement uses TRBV5-6 and TRBJ2-7; D is undetermined. V was pared by 1 base and J by 5 bases, with 10 bases between. The germline CDR1 and CDR2 sequences are SGHDT and YYEEEE. The CDR3 is made up of 13 amino acids. The CDR3 DNA, read in part, is TGTGCCAGCAGCTTGTCCTTTCGGGACGAG. Translation: CASSLSFRDE. The full CDR3 reads CASSLSFRDEQYF.

Turning to this clone: The sequence runs out 3 residues before the end of the CDR3; the remainder is reconstructed from the germline J gene. The rearrangement links TRBV7-3 to TRBJ2-1; unclear D gene. The CDR3 is made up of 13 amino acids. Germline V gene sequence: CDR1 SGHTA, CDR2 FQGTGA. The V end lost 1 base, the J end lost 5 bases, and 6 bases lay between the germline ends. CDR3 bases read: TGTGCCAGCAGCTTAATCCACAACAATGAG. Encoded protein: CASSLIHNNE. The entire CDR3 is CASSLIHNNEQFF.

Regarding this clone: The read falls 3 residues short of the CDR3 end, and the missing part is taken from the germline J gene. The V gene is TRBV19, the J gene TRBJ2-2, with D possibly being TRBD1 (5 bases). V was clipped by 9 bases and J by 2 bases, with 13 bases between them. The germline CDR1 and CDR2 sequences are LNHDA and SQIVND (reference sequence). The CDR3 has 14 amino acids. CDR3 loop: CASRAWGNTGELFF. The covered CDR3 bases are TGTGCCAGCAGGGCCTGGGGTAACACCGGGGAG.

Comment on this clone: The read falls 3 residues short of the CDR3 end, and the missing part is taken from the germline J gene. The rearrangement joins TRBV20-1 to TRBJ2-1; 9 bases are shared with TRBD2. The CDR3 is 14 residues long. The V gene end was trimmed by 3 bases and the J gene end by 8 bases; junction bases not matched to a gene: 8. In germline, CDR1 is DFQATT, CDR2 SNEGSKA (reference sequence). Partial CDR3 DNA: TGCAGTGCTAGGGAGGTAGCGGGAGCCTATGAG. It encodes CSAREVAGAYE. The whole CDR3 region reads CSAREVAGAYEQFF.

For this clone: With the read ending 3 residues before the CDR3 end, the germline J gene is used to fill in that end. The chain uses TRBV7-9 and TRBJ2-1; the D is unclear. V dropped 1 base and J dropped 9 bases, with 7 bases sitting between them. The germline CDR1 and CDR2 sequences are SEHNR and FQNEAQ (reference sequence). The CDR3 has 12 amino acids. The CDR3 bases that were read are TGTGCCAGCAGCTTAGAGCCAGGTGAG. It yields the protein CASSLEPGE. The complete CDR3 protein is CASSLEPGEQFF.

Turning to this clone: Read coverage stops 3 residues before the CDR3 terminus; the germline J gene supplies the remainder. The gene calls are TRBV7-2 and TRBJ2-5, with D unclear. Germline V gene lookup returns CDR1 SGHTA and CDR2 FQGNSA. V was clipped by 5 bases and J by 3 bases, with 10 bases between them. This CDR3 has 13 amino acids. Partial CDR3 DNA: TGTGCCAGCAGCCGAAGCCAGGAAGAGACC. The encoded protein is CASSRSQEET. The entire CDR3 sequence reads CASSRSQEETQYF.

To note about this clone: The CDR3 is cut off 3 residues early in the read; its end comes from the germline J gene. The chain joins TRBV6-1 to TRBJ1-3, with TRBD1 matching over 9 bases. Unmatched junction bases numbered 4, after V lost 4 bases and J lost 3 bases. CDR3 size: 15 residues. Looked up from germline, CDR1 is MNHNS and CDR2 is SASEGT. The CDR3: CASSVQGAVGNTIYF. The CDR3 bases that were read are TGTGCCAGCAGTGTACAGGGGGCGGTTGGAAACACC.

About this clone itself: The read ends 3 residues shy of where the CDR3 ends; the end is completed using the germline J gene. This sequence joins TRBV28 and TRBJ2-1; 8 bases are shared with TRBD2. CDR3 length: 17 amino acids. The germline gives CDR1 MDHEN, CDR2 SYDVKM. V lost 7 bases and J lost 9; bases outside the gene matches: 20. CDR3 DNA (partial): TGTGCCAGCATAGAAGCGGGAGAGGGACGCGGGAGACTTGAG. Its translation: CASIEAGEGRGRLE. The CDR3, in full, reads CASIEAGEGRGRLEQFF.

As for this clone: The CDR3 end falls 3 residues outside the read, so it is completed with the germline J gene. V and J are TRBV7-2 and TRBJ1-5; 7 bases map to TRBD1. The CDR3 loop spans 13 amino acids. The germline V gene encodes CDR1 SGHTA and CDR2 FQGNSA. V lost 5 bases and J lost 4; bases outside the gene matches: 2. The covered CDR3 bases are TGTGCCAGCAGCCAGGGGGAGAATCAGCCC. Residues: CASSQGENQP. The entire CDR3 protein reads CASSQGENQPQHF.

The CDR3 reads CASSRQGLSEQYF. The covered CDR3 bases are TGTGCCAGCAGCCGACAGGGTTTGAGCGAG. V is TRBV6-2 or TRBV6-3 and J is TRBJ2-7, with 7 positions matching TRBD1. The observed sequence ends 3 residues before the CDR3 terminus, with the missing tail filled in from the germline J gene. This CDR3 is 13 amino acids long. CDR1 is MNHEY and CDR2 is SVGEGT in the germline V gene. Trimming at V came to 6 bases and at J to 6 bases, leaving 8 bases not matched to a gene.

Concerning this clone: The read is 3 residues too short to cover the CDR3 end, so that end is filled in from the germline J gene. This chain uses TRBV7-9 with TRBJ2-3; D is possibly TRBD2 (6 bases). Trimming took off 5 bases at V and 2 bases at J, with 8 bases between the two ends. Germline V gene lookup returns CDR1 SEHNR and CDR2 FQNEAQ (reference sequence). This CDR3 spans 13 amino acids. The sequenced part of the CDR3 DNA is TGTGCCAGCAGCGGGACTGTCACAGATACG. This codes for CASSGTVTDT. In full, the CDR3 reads CASSGTVTDTQYF.

On this clone: The read ends 3 residues early relative to the CDR3; the germline J gene fills the gap. This chain uses TRBV6-1 with TRBJ1-1, with TRBD1 as a possible D gene (6 bases). The CDR3 has 13 amino acids. Germline V CDR1 and CDR2: MNHNS, SASEGT. CDR3 DNA, as far as it was read: TGTGCCAGCAGTGCGGGACAAAGCAGAGTG. Translation: CASSAGQSRV. The whole CDR3 sequence is CASSAGQSRVAFF.

About this clone itself: The CDR3 end falls 3 residues outside the read, so it is completed with the germline J gene. V is TRBV5-8 and J is TRBJ2-4; TRBD2 is a possible D gene (6 bases). Germline V gives CDR1 SGHTS, CDR2 YDEGEE. V lost 7 bases, J lost 1 base, and 12 bases lay in between. This CDR3 has 14 residues. CDR3 sequence: CASRRGRAKNIQYF. The part of the CDR3 DNA that was read is TGTGCCAGCCGGAGGGGTAGGGCCAAAAACATT.

As to this clone: The read gets to within 3 residues of the CDR3 end, and the germline J gene fills in the rest. The chain recombines TRBV11-2 with TRBJ1-1; D is ambiguous. Per germline, CDR1 SGHAT and CDR2 FQNNGV. The CDR3 is 15 amino acids. V was pared by 5 bases and J by 0 bases, with 13 bases between. The CDR3: CASSPSSGMNTEAFF. The part of the CDR3 DNA that was read is TGTGCCAGCAGCCCCAGTAGCGGCATGAACACTGAA.